This entry lists 18 T cell receptor beta chains sequenced from one sample in a study of blood T cell repertoires in COVID-19 (dated by TCRdb to 2018 to 2020). The library relied on the immunoSEQ multiplex PCR assay. Not all clones reach the TCRdb copy of this immuneACCESS table, which keeps in-frame sequences only. Checked studies attribute under half of the gap to unresolved V genes and leave the rest unexplained. This sample is represented by tens of thousands of clones; more than 80% of them were singletons. The ten biggest clones cover 15% to 20% of the sample. The specimen was peripheral blood. These receptors were obtained from a human donor in a cohort sampled during active COVID-19.

The chain combines TRBV29-1 with TRBJ2-3; D gene uncertain. This CDR3 has 13 residues. Trimming cost V 5 bases and J 0 bases, with 9 bases left between them. From germline, CDR1 is SQVTM and CDR2 ANQGSEA. CDR3 residues: CSVLDSSTDTQYF. The CDR3 nucleotides are TGCAGCGTTCTTGACTCCAGCACAGATACGCAGTATTTT.

J is TRBJ2-7 and V is TRBV28; D is unclear. Germline V gives CDR1 MDHEN, CDR2 SYDVKM. This CDR3 is 13 amino acids long. V was shortened by 1 base and J by 4 bases, with 8 bases between the two germline ends. The CDR3 region has the DNA TGTGCCAGCAGTTTATCCCCCGTATACGAGCAGTACTTC. Translation: CASSLSPVYEQYF.

V usage is TRBV7-9 and J usage is TRBJ1-4, with TRBD1 identical over 7 bases. V lost 5 bases to trimming and J lost 8 bases; unmatched junction nucleotides: 8. From germline, CDR1 is SEHNR and CDR2 FQNEAQ (reference sequence). The CDR3 extends over 14 amino acids. CDR3 sequence: CASSAGTVEEKLFF. The DNA of the CDR3 is TGTGCCAGCAGCGCCGGGACAGTGGAGGAAAAACTGTTTTTT.

This sequence joins TRBV2 and TRBJ2-5, with TRBD2 matching 7 bases. Per germline, CDR1 SNHLY and CDR2 FYNNEI. CDR3 length equals 15 residues. Germline trimming cut 3 bases from V and 1 base from J; bases unmatched to any gene: 5. The CDR3 DNA reads as TGTGCCAGCAGTGAGGGGGGAGGGCCCCAAGAGACCCAGTACTTC. Protein sequence: CASSEGGGPQETQYF.

The chain links TRBV19 to TRBJ1-5, with D perhaps matching TRBD1 (6 bases). Per the germline V gene, CDR1 is LNHDA and CDR2 is SQIVND (reference sequence). The V and J ends lost 6 bases and 5 bases respectively, with 14 bases between them. This CDR3 has 14 residues. The CDR3 DNA reads as TGTGCCAGTAGGAGAGAGGGGGTGGATCAGCCCCAGCATTTT. Translated, it gives CASRREGVDQPQHF.

This chain links TRBV3-1 (or the pseudogene TRBV3-2) with TRBJ2-3; D is perhaps TRBD2 (6 bases). Deletions cut 0 bases from V and 3 bases from J, with 13 bases between. Germline assignment: CDR1 LGHDT and CDR2 YNNKEL (reference sequence). CDR3 length: 16 residues. The CDR3 sequence is CASSQDRQTRTDTQYF. In DNA form, the CDR3 reads TGTGCCAGCAGCCAAGATCGCCAGACTAGGACAGATACGCAGTATTTT.

This chain links TRBV19 with TRBJ1-4; D is undetermined. Germline CDR1 is LNHDA and CDR2 is SQIVND (reference sequence). This CDR3 is 14 amino acids long. The V end lost 1 base, the J end lost 10 bases, and 13 bases lay between the germline ends. CDR3: CASSIGQEVGKLFF. DNA for the CDR3: TGTGCCAGTAGTATAGGCCAGGAGGTCGGAAAACTGTTTTTT.

The chain links TRBV29-1 to TRBJ1-2; D perhaps matches TRBD1 (5 bases). The V and J ends lost 4 bases and 0 bases respectively, with 18 bases between them. CDR1 SQVTM and CDR2 ANQGSEA come from the germline V gene. This CDR3 is built from 16 residues. CDR3 amino acids: CSVVWVPGTSNYGYTF. The CDR3 DNA follows: TGCAGCGTTGTTTGGGTGCCGGGGACTTCTAACTATGGCTACACCTTC.

This clone is a singleton in its sample. The chain couples TRBV4-2 to TRBJ1-2; D unresolved. V was trimmed by 1 base and J by 8 bases, leaving 17 bases between them. The CDR3 length is 15 residues. Germline CDR1 and CDR2: LGHNA and YNFKEQ. In nucleotides, the CDR3 is TGTGCCAGCAGCCAAGGCGGTCGGGATTCGGGGGGCTACACCTTC. Translating gives CASSQGGRDSGGYTF.

A single count supports this clone. V and J are TRBV6-5 and TRBJ2-3; 7 nucleotides align to TRBD1. Unmatched junction bases numbered 4, after V lost 5 bases and J lost 5 bases. The CDR3 is 13 amino acids. The germline CDR1 and CDR2 sequences are MNHEY and SVGAGI. This CDR3 reads CASSRTGRDTQYF. Here the CDR3 DNA reads TGTGCCAGCAGTCGGACAGGAAGAGATACGCAGTATTTT.

V is TRBV19 and J is TRBJ1-2, with 8 bases that match TRBD1. Germline-derived CDR1 and CDR2 are LNHDA and SQIVND (reference sequence). CDR3 size: 14 residues. V lost 7 bases, J lost 9 bases, and 13 bases stayed unmatched. The CDR3 loop is CASTPGQGSWSYTF. CDR3 coding DNA: TGTGCCAGTACCCCTGGACAGGGATCTTGGAGCTACACCTTC.

In DNA, the CDR3 is TGCGCCAGCAGCCCGAGGACGGACAATAGTGAAAAACTGTTTTTT. Translating it yields CASSPRTDNSEKLFF. The V gene is TRBV5-1, the J gene TRBJ1-4; D may be TRBD1 (5 bases). Germline-derived CDR1 and CDR2 are SGHRS and YFSETQ. Trimming took 4 bases from V and 7 from J, leaving 17 bases between them. This CDR3 has 15 amino acids. The entire variable domain, with the rest obtained from reference TRBV5-1 and TRBJ1-4, is as follows: KAGVTQTPRYLIKTRGQQVTLSCSPISGHRSVSWYQQTPGQGLQFLFEYFSETQRNKGNFPGRFSGRQFSNSRSEMNVSTLELGDSALYLCASSPRTDNSEKLFFGSGTQLSVL.

The chain has TRBV5-4 and TRBJ2-5; D unresolved. Trimming left V 0 bases short and J 5 bases short, with 8 bases between. Germline assignment: CDR1 SGHNT and CDR2 YYREEE (reference sequence). The CDR3 length is 13 residues. The CDR3 is CASSLGASETQYF. CDR3 DNA sequence: TGTGCCAGCAGCTTGGGGGCTTCCGAGACCCAGTACTTC.

The CDR3 reads CASSSPGGAGETQYF. DNA for the CDR3: TGTGCCAGCAGCTCCCCCGGGGGGGCGGGAGAGACCCAGTACTTC. The V call is TRBV5-4, the J call TRBJ2-5; 8 bases line up with TRBD2. This CDR3 is built from 15 residues. CDR1 SGHNT and CDR2 YYREEE come from the germline V gene (reference sequence). V lost 3 bases, J lost 4 bases, and 8 bases stayed unmatched.

This chain joins TRBV30 and TRBJ1-5; the D is unclear. V was trimmed by 0 bases and J by 1 base, leaving 4 bases between them. Germline V gene data show CDR1 as GTSNPN and CDR2 as SVGIG (reference sequence). The CDR3 totals 13 residues. The CDR3 here is CAWSVGSNQPQHF. CDR3 sequence (DNA): TGTGCCTGGAGTGTGGGCAGCAATCAGCCCCAGCATTTT.

The chain recombines TRBV5-1 with TRBJ1-5, with 9 bases matching TRBD1. With V trimmed by 0 bases and J by 5 bases, 0 bases remained unmatched. The CDR3 covers 14 residues. Germline V gene sequence: CDR1 SGHRS, CDR2 YFSETQ. For the CDR3, the DNA is TGCGCCAGCAGCTTGGGGACAGGGGATCAGCCCCAGCATTTT. Translated, it gives CASSLGTGDQPQHF.

The chain links TRBV9 to TRBJ2-2; 9 nucleotides match TRBD1. Germline loops: CDR1 SGDLS, CDR2 YYNGEE. This CDR3 region has 14 residues. V lost 3 bases and J lost 7; bases outside the gene matches: 4. The chain's CDR3 is CASSEGTGLGELFF. The CDR3, as DNA: TGTGCCAGCAGCGAGGGGACAGGGCTCGGGGAGCTGTTTTTT.

Only one count was recorded for this clone. As DNA, the CDR3 is TGTGCCAGCACCAGACTACAGGGGTCAAATGGCTACACCTTC. Its protein is CASTRLQGSNGYTF. The chain carries TRBV6-5 and TRBJ1-2, with 7 bases that match TRBD1. V was pared by 7 bases and J by 6 bases, with 11 bases of the junction left unmatched. Germline V lookup: CDR1 MNHEY, CDR2 SVGAGI. This CDR3 is 14 amino acids long.